One sample yielded the 24 T cell receptor beta chains listed below, sequenced in a study of follicular helper T cells after annual influenza vaccination. TCRdb's copy holds only in-frame clones and misses some; the assay was immunoSEQ multiplex PCR. The sample carries approximately 6,100 clones, roughly 85% recorded once. Time point given: 2015-2016 season, pre-vaccination. Sequenced material: CXCR5+ CD38- circulating T follicular helper cells from blood, taken on the day of influenza vaccination. The subset: circulating Tfh, non-naive CD4+CXCR5+PD-1+ (ICOS+CD38+ or ICOS-CD38-). The source of these receptors is an adult who received the influenza vaccine.

This clone occurred once. V usage is TRBV5-5 and J usage is TRBJ2-7; 7 nucleotides line up with TRBD1. The CDR3 sequence is 15 residues long. Germline values: CDR1 SGHKS, CDR2 YYEKEE (reference sequence). Losses at the gene ends were 4 bases for V and 0 bases for J; bases not matched to a gene: 7. The CDR3 DNA reads TGTGCCAGCAGCATAGGACAGGTAGGCTCCTACGAGCAGTACTTC. Translation gives CASSIGQVGSYEQYF. Using reference TRBV5-5 and TRBJ2-7 for the parts outside the CDR3, the full variable domain is DAGVTQSPTHLIKTRGQQVTLRCSPISGHKSVSWYQQVLGQGPQFIFQYYEKEERGRGNFPDRFSARQFPNYSSELNVNALLLGDSALYLCASSIGQVGSYEQYFGPGTRLTVT.

The chain carries TRBV19 and TRBJ2-1, with 8 bases identical to TRBD1. The V gene's germline CDR1 is LNHDA and CDR2 SQIVND (reference sequence). The V segment lost 5 bases and the J segment 6 bases; nucleotides outside the gene matches: 15. This CDR3 contains 17 residues. The CDR3 sequence: CASSFRTTGEKFNEQFF. The CDR3 DNA is TGTGCCAGTAGTTTCAGAACGACAGGGGAGAAGTTCAATGAGCAGTTCTTC.

The V gene is TRBV7-2, the J gene TRBJ2-2; TRBD1 might be the D (5 bases). Trimming took off 5 bases at V and 2 bases at J, with 12 bases between the two ends. Per germline, CDR1 SGHTA and CDR2 FQGNSA. This CDR3 region has 15 residues. CDR3 DNA: TGTGCCAGCAGCCGCGACAGTTCTAACACCGGGGAGCTGTTTTTT. Amino acid sequence: CASSRDSSNTGELFF.

This clone was detected a few times. V gene TRBV28 combines with J gene TRBJ2-5, with TRBD2 identical over 7 bases. The CDR3 contains 14 residues. CDR1 is MDHEN and CDR2 is SYDVKM in the germline V gene. Trimming at V came to 9 bases and at J to 7 bases, leaving 14 bases not matched to a gene. Written as DNA, the CDR3 is TGTGCCAGTTACCCACAGCGGGGCCTTGGGACCCAGTACTTC. Its translation: CASYPQRGLGTQYF.

The chain combines TRBV7-6 with TRBJ1-5; D is perhaps TRBD1 (5 bases). The CDR3 covers 14 residues. Deletions cut 6 bases from V and 2 bases from J, with 11 bases between. CDR1 is SGHVS, CDR2 FNYEAQ, per germline. The CDR3 nucleotides are TGTGCCAGCAGATACGAAGGGGGCAATCAGCCCCAGCATTTT. It is translated as CASRYEGGNQPQHF.

J is TRBJ2-1 and V is TRBV7-2; D unclear. The CDR3 runs to 12 residues. Germline assignment: CDR1 SGHTA and CDR2 FQGNSA. The V end was cut by 5 bases, the J end by 12 bases, with 14 bases between. For the CDR3, the DNA is TGTGCCAGCAGCACGACGGTGCTTGGGCAGTTCTTC. Residues: CASSTTVLGQFF.

The V and J genes are TRBV2 and TRBJ1-1, with TRBD1 as a possible D gene (6 bases). Germline values: CDR1 SNHLY, CDR2 FYNNEI. The V gene lost 1 base and the J gene lost 0 bases, with 12 bases spanning the gap. The CDR3 has 16 amino acids. CDR3 coding DNA: TGTGCCAGCAGTGAAGGGGGAGGGGGATTGAACACTGAAGCTTTCTTT. It translates to CASSEGGGGLNTEAFF.

The J gene is TRBJ2-7, the V gene TRBV28; perhaps TRBD2 as D (5 bases). In germline, CDR1 is MDHEN, CDR2 SYDVKM. Trimming stripped 10 bases from V and 0 bases from J, with 10 bases between. CDR3 size: 12 residues. The CDR3 nucleotides are TGTGCCATAACGGGGAGCTCCTACGAGCAGTACTTC. As protein: CAITGSSYEQYF.

The V call is TRBV2, the J call TRBJ1-2; TRBD1 matches at 7 bases. The CDR3 consists of 14 residues. The V gene end was trimmed by 6 bases and the J gene end by 7 bases; junction bases not matched to a gene: 11. From germline, CDR1 is SNHLY and CDR2 FYNNEI. The chain's CDR3 is CASSPGGGMGGYTF. The CDR3 DNA reads TGTGCCAGCAGCCCGGGAGGGGGCATGGGTGGCTACACCTTC.

The sample holds one count of this clone. The rearrangement joins TRBV6-6 to TRBJ2-7; the D is unclear. The CDR3 has 10 amino acids. Trimming left V 6 bases short and J 3 bases short, with 3 bases between. Germline V gene sequence: CDR1 MNHNY, CDR2 SVGAGI (reference sequence). DNA for the CDR3: TGTGCCAGCAGCCTCTACGAGCAGTACTTC. Residues: CASSLYEQYF.

This rearrangement joins TRBV7-2 to TRBJ2-2; the D is unclear. V was trimmed by 8 bases and J by 1 base, leaving 8 bases between them. CDR1 and CDR2 from the germline V gene are SGHTA and FQGNSA. CDR3 length: 13 amino acids. The CDR3 nucleotides read TGTGCCAGCGCATGGGGGAACACCGGGGAGCTGTTTTTT. This sequence encodes CASAWGNTGELFF. Full variable domain (rest looked up from reference TRBV7-2 and TRBJ2-2): GAGVSQSPSNKVTEKGKDVELRCDPISGHTALYWYRQSLGQGLEFLIYFQGNSAPDKSGLPSDRFSAERTGGSVSTLTIQRTQQEDSAVYLCASAWGNTGELFFGEGSRLTVL.

This clone has only one observation. This chain uses TRBV7-6 with TRBJ1-2; TRBD1 aligns across 9 bases. This CDR3 region has 15 residues. V was clipped by 5 bases and J by 8 bases; unmatched bases: 12. The germline gives CDR1 SGHVS, CDR2 FNYEAQ. CDR3: CASSRGNTGGRGYTF. CDR3 bases: TGTGCCAGCAGCCGCGGAAATACAGGGGGCCGAGGCTACACCTTC.

This chain uses TRBV4-1 with TRBJ2-3; 7 positions match TRBD2. This CDR3 spans 15 amino acids. Trimming cost V 4 bases and J 0 bases; bases outside gene matches: 4. CDR1 is MGHRA and CDR2 is YSYEKL in the germline V gene. As DNA, the CDR3 is TGCGCCAGCAGCCTCGGACTAGGAAGCACAGATACGCAGTATTTT. It is translated as CASSLGLGSTDTQYF.

The rearrangement links TRBV10-1 to TRBJ2-1, with 8 bases aligning to TRBD2. The ends lost 0 bases at V and 3 bases at J; junction bases unmatched: 7. Germline CDR1 WNHNN, CDR2 SYGVQD (reference sequence). The CDR3 spans 17 residues. The CDR3 DNA follows: TGCGCCAGCAGTGAGTCTCCAAGCGGGAGATACTACAATGAGCAGTTCTTC. Translated: CASSESPSGRYYNEQFF.

The chain recombines TRBV6-1 with TRBJ1-2; D might be TRBD1 (5 bases). The CDR3 length is 14 residues. Trimming left V 2 bases short and J 5 bases short, with 12 bases between. The germline gives CDR1 MNHNS, CDR2 SASEGT. CDR3 bases: TGTGCCAGCAGTGAACAATGGGACCGGTATGGCTACACCTTC. Encoded protein: CASSEQWDRYGYTF.

This chain's CDR3 is CSVEASNTEAFF. DNA for the CDR3: TGCAGCGTTGAGGCCTCGAACACTGAAGCTTTCTTT. V gene TRBV29-1 combines with J gene TRBJ1-1; D is unresolved. This CDR3 comprises 12 residues. Germline lookup yields CDR1 SQVTM and CDR2 ANQGSEA. Trimming removed 3 bases from V and 1 base from J, with 6 bases in between. The whole variable domain, remainder taken from reference TRBV29-1 and TRBJ1-1, is SAVISQKPSRDICQRGTSLTIQCQVDSQVTMMFWYRQQPGQSLTLIATANQGSEATYESGFVIDKFPISRPNLTFSTLTVSNMSPEDSSIYLCSVEASNTEAFFGQGTRLTVV.

V gene TRBV5-1 combines with J gene TRBJ2-5, with D possibly TRBD2 on 5 matching bases. Trimming pared 1 base from V and 5 bases from J, leaving 18 bases between. Germline V gene data show CDR1 as SGHRS and CDR2 as YFSETQ. CDR3 length: 16 residues. CDR3 amino acids: CASSLKGGNGLETQYF. The CDR3 DNA is TGCGCCAGCAGCTTGAAGGGCGGAAACGGACTGGAGACCCAGTACTTC.

This clone appeared a single time. This rearrangement joins TRBV9 to TRBJ2-7, with D perhaps TRBD1 (5 bases). V shed 0 bases and J shed 0 bases, with 13 bases lying between them. In germline, CDR1 is SGDLS, CDR2 YYNGEE. The CDR3 sequence is 16 residues long. CDR3 protein: CASSVAGAGFSYEQYF. The CDR3 DNA follows: TGTGCCAGCAGCGTAGCTGGGGCAGGGTTCTCCTACGAGCAGTACTTC.

The chain recombines TRBV28 with TRBJ2-3; TRBD2 matches at 10 bases. The germline V gene has CDR1 MDHEN and CDR2 SYDVKM. The junction had 4 bases not matched to a gene; V was cut back by 6 bases and J by 1 base. This CDR3 is 15 amino acids long. The CDR3 loop is CASRLAGFGTDTQYF. CDR3 nucleotides: TGTGCCAGCAGACTAGCGGGGTTTGGCACAGATACGCAGTATTTT.

The chain uses TRBV4-3 and TRBJ1-1; D unclear. From germline, CDR1 is LGHNA and CDR2 YSLEER. This CDR3 comprises 15 residues. V was clipped by 1 base and J by 0 bases, with 9 bases between them. The CDR3 DNA reads as TGCGCCAGCAGCCAAGCACCCGGGATGAACACTGAAGCTTTCTTT. It translates to CASSQAPGMNTEAFF.

In its sample, this clone was seen once. The chain is built from TRBV20-1 and TRBJ2-1, with unresolved D. V was trimmed by 2 bases and J by 6 bases, leaving 5 bases between them. From germline, CDR1 is DFQATT and CDR2 SNEGSKA (reference sequence). CDR3 length equals 11 residues. The CDR3 spells CSARKANEQFF. DNA of the CDR3: TGCAGTGCTAGAAAAGCCAATGAGCAGTTCTTC.

This clone was detected once. This chain uses TRBV7-3 with TRBJ2-7; TRBD1 or TRBD2 may be the D gene (6 bases each). V gave up 4 bases and J gave up 3 bases, with 16 bases separating them. The CDR3 sequence is 15 residues long. Per germline, CDR1 SGHTA and CDR2 FQGTGA. This CDR3 reads CASSSAPGAGYEQYF. In DNA form, the CDR3 reads TGTGCCAGCAGCTCGGCCCCGGGGGCCGGCTACGAGCAGTACTTC.

This chain uses TRBV4-3 with TRBJ1-2, with TRBD1 matching over 9 bases. Per germline, CDR1 LGHNA and CDR2 YSLEER. The CDR3 covers 14 residues. V trimming: 4 bases; J trimming: 10 bases; junction bases outside the gene matches: 10. CDR3 sequence: CASSPAGTGRSYTF. The CDR3 DNA follows: TGCGCCAGCAGCCCGGCCGGGACAGGGCGTTCCTACACCTTC.

The chain links TRBV30 to TRBJ1-5; tentatively, D is TRBD1 (5 bases). The CDR3 runs to 13 residues. Trimming cost V 2 bases and J 3 bases, with 8 bases left between them. Germline V CDR1 and CDR2: GTSNPN, SVGIG (reference sequence). The CDR3 here is CAWSPGLNQPQHF. CDR3 in DNA: TGTGCCTGGAGTCCGGGACTCAATCAGCCCCAGCATTTT.